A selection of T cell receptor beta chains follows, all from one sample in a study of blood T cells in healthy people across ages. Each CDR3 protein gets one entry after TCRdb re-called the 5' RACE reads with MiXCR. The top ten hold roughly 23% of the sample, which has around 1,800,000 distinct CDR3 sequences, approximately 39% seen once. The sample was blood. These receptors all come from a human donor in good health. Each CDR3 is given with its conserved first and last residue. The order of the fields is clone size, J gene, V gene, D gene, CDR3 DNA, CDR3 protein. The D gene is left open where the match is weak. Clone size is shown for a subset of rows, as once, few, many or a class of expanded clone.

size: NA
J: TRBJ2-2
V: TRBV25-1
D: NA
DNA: TGTGCCAGCAGTGTAGCCACCGGGGAGCTGTTTTTT
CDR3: CASSVATGELFF

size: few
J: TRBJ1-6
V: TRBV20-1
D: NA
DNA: TGCAGTGCCACCCCGGACAGCGGGAATTCACCCCTCCACTTT
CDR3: CSATPDSGNSPLHF

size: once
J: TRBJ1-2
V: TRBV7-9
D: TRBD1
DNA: TGTGCCAGCAGCTTAGGGGGGGGACAGCACAATCAAGACTATGGCTACACCTTC
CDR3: CASSLGGGQHNQDYGYTF

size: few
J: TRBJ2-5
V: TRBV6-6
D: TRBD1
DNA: TGTGCCAGCAGTTACTCGTTGGCCGGGACAGGGACAGAGACCCAGTACTTC
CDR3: CASSYSLAGTGTETQYF

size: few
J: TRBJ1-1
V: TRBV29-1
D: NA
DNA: TGCAGCGCCTCACAGGGTCCCACTGAAGCTTTCTTT
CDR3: CSASQGPTEAFF

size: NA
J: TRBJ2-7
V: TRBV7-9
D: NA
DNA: TGTGCCAGCAGCTTAGTGGATGTCCCCTACGAGCAGTACTTC
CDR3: CASSLVDVPYEQYF

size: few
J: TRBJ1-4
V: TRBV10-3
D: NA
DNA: TGCCCGATCGGGCAGATTAATGAAAAACTGTTTTTT
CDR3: CPIGQINEKLFF

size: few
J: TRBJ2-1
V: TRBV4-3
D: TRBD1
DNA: TGCGCCAGCAGCCAACAGGTCGGGACAGGGGGCAATGAGCAGTTCTTC
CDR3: CASSQQVGTGGNEQFF

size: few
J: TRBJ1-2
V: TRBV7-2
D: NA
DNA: TGTGCCAGCAGCTTCCGGGAGAGTGGCTACACCTTC
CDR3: CASSFRESGYTF

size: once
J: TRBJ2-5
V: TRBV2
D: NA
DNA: TGTGCCAGAGGGAGTGGAGAGACCCAGTACTTC
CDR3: CARGSGETQYF

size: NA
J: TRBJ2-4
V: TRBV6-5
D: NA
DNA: TGTGCCAGCAGTCCGGGGGCCGAAAGAGGTTACAATGAGCAGTACTTC
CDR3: CASSPGAERGYNEQYF

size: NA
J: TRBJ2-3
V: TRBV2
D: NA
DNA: TGTGCCAGCAGGACCCTACCTGGGGATACGCAGTATTTT
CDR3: CASRTLPGDTQYF

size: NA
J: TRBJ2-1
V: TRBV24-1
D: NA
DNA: TGTGCCACCACTGGTGGAGGGGCCGATGAGCAGTTCTTC
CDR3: CATTGGGADEQFF

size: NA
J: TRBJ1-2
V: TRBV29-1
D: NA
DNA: TGCAGCGTTGAATTGGGGTCGGGCGGCTATGGCTACACCTTC
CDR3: CSVELGSGGYGYTF

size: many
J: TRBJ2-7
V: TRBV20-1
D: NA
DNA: TGCAGTGCTAGTAGTCTTAACCCCTACGAGCAGTACTTC
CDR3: CSASSLNPYEQYF

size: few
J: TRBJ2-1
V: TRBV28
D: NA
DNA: TGTGCCAGCAGTCTACCGTCGAGAGACTCCAATGAGCAGTTCTTC
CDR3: CASSLPSRDSNEQFF

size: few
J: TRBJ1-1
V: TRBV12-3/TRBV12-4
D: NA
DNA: TGTGCCAGCAGTTTGGCTGCCCTCACTGAAGCTTTCTTT
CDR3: CASSLAALTEAFF

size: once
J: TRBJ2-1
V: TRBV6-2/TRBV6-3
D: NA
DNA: TGTGCCAGCAGTGATCTGTACAGGGAGCAAGAGCAGTTCTTC
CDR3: CASSDLYREQEQFF

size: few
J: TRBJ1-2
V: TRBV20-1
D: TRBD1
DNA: TGCAGTGCTAGGGACAGGGTCTATGGCTACACCTTC
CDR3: CSARDRVYGYTF

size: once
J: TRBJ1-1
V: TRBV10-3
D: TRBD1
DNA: TGTGCCATCGGGGCGGAGACAGGGGACAACACTGAAGCTTTCTTT
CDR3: CAIGAETGDNTEAFF

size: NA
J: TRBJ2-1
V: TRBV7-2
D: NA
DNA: TGTGCCAGCAGCTTAATCAGTGATGAGCAGTTCTTC
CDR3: CASSLISDEQFF

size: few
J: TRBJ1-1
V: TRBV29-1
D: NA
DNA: TGCAGCGTTGGGCTTGGCACTGAAGCTTTCTTT
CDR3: CSVGLGTEAFF

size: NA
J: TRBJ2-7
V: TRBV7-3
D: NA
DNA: TGTGCCAGCAGCCCCCACCCAGGGTACGAGCAGTACTTC
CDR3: CASSPHPGYEQYF

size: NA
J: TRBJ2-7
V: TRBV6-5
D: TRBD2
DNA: TGTGCCAGCAGTCCACTAGCGGGGTACTACGAGCAGTACTTC
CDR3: CASSPLAGYYEQYF

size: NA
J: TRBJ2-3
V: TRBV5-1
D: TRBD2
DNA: TGCGCCAGCAGCTTCCTAGCGGGGCGGCTCTCCACAGATACGCAGTATTTT
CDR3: CASSFLAGRLSTDTQYF

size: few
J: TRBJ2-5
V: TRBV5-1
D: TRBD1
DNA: TGTGCCAGTACAAGACAGGGAAGAGAGACCCAGTACTTC
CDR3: CASTRQGRETQYF

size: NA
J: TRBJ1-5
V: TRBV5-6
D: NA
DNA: TGTGCCAGCAGCTTGGCGGGGGTGGAGCCCCAGCATTTT
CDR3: CASSLAGVEPQHF

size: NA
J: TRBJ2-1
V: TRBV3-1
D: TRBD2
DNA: TGTGCCAGCAGCCAAGTTAGGGCTAGCGGGGGTGCACTACAGTTCTTC
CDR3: CASSQVRASGGALQFF

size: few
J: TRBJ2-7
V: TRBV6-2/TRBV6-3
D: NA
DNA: TGTGCCAGCAGTTACGCGCAGCTGCGTTCCTACGAGCAGTACTTC
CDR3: CASSYAQLRSYEQYF

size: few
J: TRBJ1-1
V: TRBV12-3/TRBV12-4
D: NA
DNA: TGTGCCAGCAGTTTATCCCGGACCGGGAACACTGAAGCTTTCTTT
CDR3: CASSLSRTGNTEAFF

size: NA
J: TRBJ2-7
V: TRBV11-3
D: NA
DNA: TGTGCCAGCAGCTTTACGGAGGGGACAGCTTACTACGAGCAGTACTTC
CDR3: CASSFTEGTAYYEQYF

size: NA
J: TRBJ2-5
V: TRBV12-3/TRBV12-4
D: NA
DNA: TGTGCCAGCAGTTTCCTAGGGGGAAAAGAGACCCAGTACTTC
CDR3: CASSFLGGKETQYF

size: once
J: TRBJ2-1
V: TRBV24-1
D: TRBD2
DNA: TGTGCCACCAGTGAGGGTGGACTAGCGGGGGAGCGGGCAGGCGAGCAGTTCTTC
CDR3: CATSEGGLAGERAGEQFF

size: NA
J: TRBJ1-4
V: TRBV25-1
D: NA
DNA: TGTGCCAGCAGCGATTCAGGGCAGAATGAAAAACTGTTTTTT
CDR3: CASSDSGQNEKLFF

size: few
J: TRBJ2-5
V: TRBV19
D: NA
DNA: TGTGCCACCACAGACAGGGAGACCCAGTACTTC
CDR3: CATTDRETQYF

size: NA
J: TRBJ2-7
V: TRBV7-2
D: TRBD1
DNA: TGTGCCAGCAGCCCTCCGGACAGGATTACCTACGAGCAGTACTTC
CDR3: CASSPPDRITYEQYF

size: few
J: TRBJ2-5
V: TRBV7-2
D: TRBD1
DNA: TGTGCCAGCAGCTTAGCGACAGGGGGCCTAGGGACCCAGTACTTC
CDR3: CASSLATGGLGTQYF

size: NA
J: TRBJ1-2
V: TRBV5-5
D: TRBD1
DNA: TGTGCCAGCAGCTCGCCGGACAGGGGAGTCTCATATGGCTACACCTTC
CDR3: CASSSPDRGVSYGYTF

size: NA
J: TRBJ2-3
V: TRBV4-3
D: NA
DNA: TGCGCCAGCAGCCATTGGTGGGGCCCAGATACGCAGTATTTT
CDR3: CASSHWWGPDTQYF

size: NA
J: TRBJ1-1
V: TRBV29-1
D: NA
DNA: TGCAGCGTCACCCAGGGGCAGGACACTGAAGCTTTCTTT
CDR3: CSVTQGQDTEAFF

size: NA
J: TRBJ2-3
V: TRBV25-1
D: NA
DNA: TGTGCCAGCAGTGAATATTTTCAGGACTCTAACCCCGAGCAGTATTTT
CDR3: CASSEYFQDSNPEQYF

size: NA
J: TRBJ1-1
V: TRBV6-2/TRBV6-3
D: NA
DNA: TGTGCCAGCAGCCCCGCGGGGGGGGCGTTTGAAGCTTTCTTT
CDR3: CASSPAGGAFEAFF

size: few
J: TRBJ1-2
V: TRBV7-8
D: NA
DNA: TGTGCCAGCAGCTTAGCGACGGGGACGGGGGCTAACTATGGCTACACCTTC
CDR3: CASSLATGTGANYGYTF

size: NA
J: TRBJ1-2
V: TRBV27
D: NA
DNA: TGTGCCAGCAGTTTATCGAATCAGGGTAGTGGCTACACCTTC
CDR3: CASSLSNQGSGYTF

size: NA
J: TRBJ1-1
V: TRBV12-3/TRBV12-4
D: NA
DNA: TGTGCCAGCAGTTTGTGGAGCCCAGCACGATGGGGGGTCGGACCGAACACTGAAGCTTTCTTT
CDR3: CASSLWSPARWGVGPNTEAFF

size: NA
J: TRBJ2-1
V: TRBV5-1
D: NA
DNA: TGCGCCAGCAGCCTCCCGGGGGTTTTTCACAATGAGCAGTTCTTC
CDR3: CASSLPGVFHNEQFF

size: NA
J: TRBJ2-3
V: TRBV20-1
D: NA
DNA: TGCAGTGCCCTCGGACTTCCTTTCTCCACAGATACGCAGTATTTT
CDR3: CSALGLPFSTDTQYF

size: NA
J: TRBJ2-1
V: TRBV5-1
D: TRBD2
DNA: TGCGCCAGCAGTTCCGGGGGGGCTCCCGCCTACAATGAGCAGTTCTTC
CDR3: CASSSGGAPAYNEQFF

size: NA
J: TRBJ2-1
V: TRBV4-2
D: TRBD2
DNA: TGTGCCAGCACACCCGGGACTACCGGCTACAATGAGCAGTTCTTC
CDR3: CASTPGTTGYNEQFF